These 28 T cell receptor beta chains were sequenced from one sample in a study of glioma-infiltrating T cells after dendritic cell vaccination. TCRdb's copy holds only in-frame clones and misses some; the assay was immunoSEQ multiplex PCR. This repertoire shows some 87,000 clones, more than 70% found once; its top ten account for around 3.2%. Source: blood, taken before dendritic cell vaccination. All receptors derive from a human donor with glioblastoma.

This clone was seen at least ten times. This chain connects TRBV7-7 to TRBJ1-3; TRBD1 agrees at 7 bases. CDR3 size: 16 residues. V shed 4 bases, J shed 0 bases, and the junction held 6 bases outside the gene matches. CDR1 and CDR2 from the germline V gene are SSHAT and FNYEAQ (reference sequence). In DNA, the CDR3 is TGTGCCAGCAGCTCCGGGACAGCGAGCTCTGGAAACACCATATATTTT. Its protein is CASSSGTASSGNTIYF.

The chain recombines TRBV7-3 with TRBJ2-7, with 14 bases fitting TRBD2. Trimming at V came to 6 bases and at J to 6 bases, leaving 7 bases not matched to a gene. The CDR3 length is 15 residues. CDR1 is SGHTA, CDR2 FQGTGA, per germline. The CDR3 DNA reads as TGTGCCAGCAGTAGACTAGCGGGAGGGATCGGCGAGCAGTACTTC. Translating gives CASSRLAGGIGEQYF.

The V call is TRBV19, the J call TRBJ1-5, with 8 bases identical to TRBD1. Germline trimming cut 4 bases from V and 0 bases from J; bases unmatched to any gene: 5. CDR1 is LNHDA, CDR2 SQIVND, per germline (reference sequence). The CDR3 loop spans 16 amino acids. CDR3 DNA: TGTGCCAGTAGTAGGGGACAGGTAAATAGCAATCAGCCCCAGCATTTT. It yields the protein CASSRGQVNSNQPQHF.

The rearrangement joins TRBV5-1 to TRBJ2-1, with 9 bases lining up with TRBD2. The length of the CDR3 is 18 residues. CDR1 and CDR2 from the germline V gene are SGHRS and YFSETQ. The V gene end was trimmed by 0 bases and the J gene end by 3 bases; junction bases not matched to a gene: 10. The chain's CDR3 is CASSLGSGTSRSYNEQFF. Here the CDR3 DNA reads TGCGCCAGCAGCTTGGGGTCCGGGACTAGCAGGAGCTACAATGAGCAGTTCTTC. Looking up the rest from reference TRBV5-1 and TRBJ2-1 gives the full variable domain: KAGVTQTPRYLIKTRGQQVTLSCSPISGHRSVSWYQQTPGQGLQFLFEYFSETQRNKGNFPGRFSGRQFSNSRSEMNVSTLELGDSALYLCASSLGSGTSRSYNEQFFGPGTRLTVL.

V is TRBV2 and J is TRBJ2-2; 7 bases match TRBD2. Trimming took 7 bases from V and 5 from J; bases not matched to a gene: 7. The CDR3 is 14 amino acids. Germline CDR1 SNHLY, CDR2 FYNNEI. CDR3 sequence reads: CASTLNGGTGELFF. In nucleotides, the CDR3 is TGTGCCAGCACCCTTAACGGGGGGACCGGGGAGCTGTTTTTT.

This clone was seen a single time. The chain is built from TRBV7-9 and TRBJ2-3, with D maybe TRBD2 (6 bases). The CDR3 loop spans 14 amino acids. Germline CDR1 is SEHNR and CDR2 is FQNEAQ (reference sequence). With 5 bases removed from V and 4 bases from J, the gap between germline ends came to 13 bases. The CDR3 DNA reads TGTGCCAGCAGCGCGGAGGGGCAGTCAGATACGCAGTATTTT. Protein: CASSAEGQSDTQYF.

The chain is built from TRBV19 and TRBJ1-2; D is unresolved. Germline V CDR1 and CDR2: LNHDA, SQIVND (reference sequence). Deletions cut 1 base from V and 3 bases from J, with 6 bases between. This CDR3 is 13 amino acids long. CDR3 DNA: TGTGCCAGTAGTATAGGTCCGGACTATGGCTACACCTTC. It codes for CASSIGPDYGYTF.

The CDR3 bases are TGTGCCAGCAGTTCGGGACTAGGGCCGTACAATGAGCAGTTCTTC. It is translated as CASSSGLGPYNEQFF. This chain uses TRBV6-5 with TRBJ2-1; TRBD2 matches at 8 bases. The V gene's germline CDR1 is MNHEY and CDR2 SVGAGI. The length of the CDR3 is 15 residues. The V segment lost 4 bases and the J segment 4 bases; nucleotides outside the gene matches: 6.

The chain employs TRBV2 and TRBJ2-7, with D perhaps matching TRBD2 (6 bases). The V gene's germline CDR1 is SNHLY and CDR2 FYNNEI. The CDR3 is made up of 14 amino acids. The V end lost 8 bases, the J end lost 7 bases, and 21 bases lay between the germline ends. CDR3 bases: TGTGCCAGCGCCACGGGACTGGGACCTTTGGAGCAGTACTTC. This codes for CASATGLGPLEQYF.

The chain links TRBV29-1 to TRBJ2-7, with 9 bases that match TRBD1. The CDR3 has 13 residues. Looked up from germline, CDR1 is SQVTM and CDR2 is ANQGSEA. With V trimmed by 8 bases and J by 4 bases, 9 bases remained unmatched. The CDR3 DNA follows: TGCAGCTTCTCCGGGACAGGGATATACGAGCAGTACTTC. Its protein is CSFSGTGIYEQYF.

The V call is TRBV7-2, the J call TRBJ1-2, with D perhaps matching TRBD1 (5 bases). The V gene lost 3 bases and the J gene lost 7 bases, with 21 bases spanning the gap. In germline, CDR1 is SGHTA, CDR2 FQGNSA. The CDR3 covers 16 residues. The CDR3 sequence is CASSFRGVIAGSGYTF. The CDR3 DNA reads as TGTGCCAGCAGCTTTCGGGGGGTCATAGCAGGGAGTGGCTACACCTTC.

The rearrangement uses TRBV7-8 and TRBJ2-5, with D possibly TRBD1 on 5 matching bases. Looked up from germline, CDR1 is SGHVS and CDR2 is FQNEAQ. CDR3 length: 15 residues. Trimming removed 5 bases at V and 5 bases at J, with 18 bases between. The CDR3 DNA follows: TGTGCCAGCAGCACAAGGGGCATTATTGGGGAGACCCAGTACTTC. This encodes CASSTRGIIGETQYF.

This clone was seen a single time. The gene calls are TRBV5-6 and TRBJ2-7; 7 nucleotides match TRBD2. The ends lost 1 base at V and 3 bases at J; junction bases unmatched: 10. CDR3 size: 16 residues. CDR1 is SGHDT, CDR2 YYEEEE, per germline. CDR3 loop: CASSLWTSGMNYEQYF. CDR3 DNA: TGTGCCAGCAGCTTGTGGACTAGTGGGATGAACTACGAGCAGTACTTC.

The chain links TRBV7-6 to TRBJ2-1; TRBD2 matches at 14 bases. The CDR3 loop spans 17 amino acids. Trimming cost V 1 base and J 7 bases; bases outside gene matches: 6. The germline V gene encodes CDR1 SGHVS and CDR2 FNYEAQ. The CDR3 is CASSLVMTSGGGNEQFF. For the CDR3, the DNA is TGTGCCAGCAGCTTAGTGATGACTAGCGGGGGGGGGAATGAGCAGTTCTTC.

V is TRBV19 and J is TRBJ2-7; maybe TRBD1 (5 bases). This CDR3 comprises 15 residues. Germline assignment: CDR1 LNHDA and CDR2 SQIVND (reference sequence). V was trimmed by 4 bases and J by 0 bases, leaving 13 bases between them. The CDR3 loop is CASSTQGASSYEQYF. Here the CDR3 DNA reads TGTGCCAGTAGTACCCAGGGCGCTAGCTCCTACGAGCAGTACTTC.

V and J are TRBV30 and TRBJ1-1; D gene uncertain. CDR3 size: 14 residues. V lost 0 bases and J 4 bases, leaving 12 bases between the germline ends. Germline V gene data show CDR1 as GTSNPN and CDR2 as SVGIG (reference sequence). CDR3 bases: TGTGCCTGGAGTGTAGTAAGCACCTTCACTGAAGCTTTCTTT. Amino acid sequence: CAWSVVSTFTEAFF.

This chain uses TRBV7-2 with TRBJ2-5, with D maybe TRBD2 (5 bases). Germline values: CDR1 SGHTA, CDR2 FQGNSA. The CDR3 length is 15 residues. V was cut by 4 bases and J by 4 bases, with 16 bases left in between. Here the CDR3 reads CASSSLANIAETQYF. The CDR3 DNA sequence: TGTGCCAGCAGCTCATTAGCGAATATAGCAGAGACCCAGTACTTC.

As to this clone: A junction boundary mismatches the germline segment, possibly from a read error. The genes are TRBV7-7 and TRBJ1-1, with D maybe TRBD1 (5 bases). Germline loops: CDR1 SSHAT, CDR2 FNYEAQ (reference sequence). CDR3 size: 13 residues. In nucleotides, the CDR3 is TGTGCTAGCAGCTCCGACAGAGACACTGAAGCTTTCTTT. It translates to CASSSDRDTEAFF.

This clone was recorded once. The chain uses TRBV2 and TRBJ1-6; TRBD1 matches 9 bases. The V segment lost 4 bases and the J segment 4 bases; nucleotides outside the gene matches: 8. In germline, CDR1 is SNHLY, CDR2 FYNNEI. The CDR3 is 17 residues long. The CDR3 sequence is CASSAFGTGIYNSPLHF. The CDR3 DNA sequence: TGTGCCAGCAGTGCCTTCGGGACAGGGATTTATAATTCACCCCTCCACTTT.

This clone was detected only a few times. V and J are TRBV19 and TRBJ2-7; 7 bases are shared with TRBD2. The CDR3 consists of 11 residues. From germline, CDR1 is LNHDA and CDR2 SQIVND (reference sequence). Trimming cost V 8 bases and J 5 bases; bases outside gene matches: 3. CDR3 DNA sequence: TGTGCCAGTGGGGAGGGCGACGAGCAGTACTTC. Protein: CASGEGDEQYF.

This chain joins TRBV15 and TRBJ2-3; TRBD1 matches 12 bases. Germline CDR1 reads LNHNV; CDR2 reads YYDKDF (reference sequence). Trimming at V came to 3 bases and at J to 5 bases, leaving 6 bases not matched to a gene. The CDR3 runs to 16 residues. CDR3 bases: TGTGCCACCAGCAGGAAAGGGACAGGGGGCTTAGATACGCAGTATTTT. This sequence encodes CATSRKGTGGLDTQYF.

The chain joins TRBV27 to TRBJ2-1; 8 nucleotides match TRBD2. This CDR3 has 12 amino acids. Germline V gene data show CDR1 as MNHEY and CDR2 as SMNVEV (reference sequence). The junction had 7 bases not matched to a gene; V was cut back by 10 bases and J by 8 bases. The CDR3 here is CATGGVWDEQFF. DNA for the CDR3: TGTGCCACCGGGGGGGTCTGGGATGAGCAGTTCTTC.

The V and J genes are TRBV5-4 and TRBJ1-2, with TRBD1 matching over 7 bases. J gave up 4 bases and V 4 bases, and 7 bases lay outside the gene matches. The CDR3 extends over 14 amino acids. Germline CDR1 and CDR2: SGHNT and YYREEE (reference sequence). CDR3 in amino acids: CASSAAGGAYGYTF. The CDR3 coding sequence is TGTGCCAGCAGCGCCGCAGGGGGTGCCTATGGCTACACCTTC.

Only a few counts were recorded for this clone. The V gene is TRBV19, the J gene TRBJ1-1, with 7 positions matching TRBD1. This CDR3 region has 15 residues. The V and J ends lost 4 bases and 1 base, in that order; junction bases with no gene match: 6. Germline V gene sequence: CDR1 LNHDA, CDR2 SQIVND (reference sequence). As DNA, the CDR3 is TGTGCCAGTAGTAAAGGGGGCGCGCGGAACACTGAAGCTTTCTTT. It codes for CASSKGGARNTEAFF. Combining the CDR3 with reference TRBV19 and TRBJ1-1 gives the whole variable domain DGGITQSPKYLFRKEGQNVTLSCEQNLNHDAMYWYRQDPGQGLRLIYYSQIVNDFQKGDIAEGYSVSREKKESFPLTVTSAQKNPTAFYLCASSKGGARNTEAFFGQGTRLTVV.

DNA of the CDR3: TGCGCCAGCAGCTTGTCGACCTCGGCAGGTCAGCCCCAGCATTTT. Amino acid sequence: CASSLSTSAGQPQHF. The gene calls are TRBV5-1 and TRBJ1-5; D is uncertain. Deletions cut 1 base from V and 6 bases from J, with 14 bases between. This CDR3 is built from 15 residues. CDR1 is SGHRS, CDR2 YFSETQ, per germline.

The V gene is TRBV7-9, the J gene TRBJ2-2; 8 bases map to TRBD2. The CDR3 extends over 17 amino acids. Germline V gene sequence: CDR1 SEHNR, CDR2 FQNEAQ (reference sequence). V dropped 3 bases and J dropped 5; count of bases not matched to a gene: 11. The CDR3 DNA sequence: TGTGCCAGCAGCTTGCCGAAAGCGGGAGTTGGAACCGGGGAGCTGTTTTTT. The encoded protein is CASSLPKAGVGTGELFF.

This chain links TRBV19 with TRBJ1-3; no firm D call. This CDR3 contains 14 residues. V was pared by 3 bases and J by 0 bases, with 6 bases between. Germline CDR1 LNHDA, CDR2 SQIVND (reference sequence). Here the CDR3 DNA reads TGTGCCAGTAGTATTGAGTACTCTGGAAACACCATATATTTT. Translating gives CASSIEYSGNTIYF.

This chain connects TRBV29-1 to TRBJ2-3; 7 bases agree with TRBD2. Germline V lookup: CDR1 SQVTM, CDR2 ANQGSEA. V trimming: 6 bases; J trimming: 5 bases; junction bases outside the gene matches: 17. The CDR3 is 16 residues long. This CDR3 reads CSVIPGGSWGGDTQYF. The CDR3 DNA reads TGCAGCGTAATCCCCGGAGGGAGTTGGGGGGGAGATACGCAGTATTTT.